The T cell receptor (beta chain) under discussion was sequenced for a study of blood T cell repertoires in COVID-19. At the level of the study: Samples representing acute and convalescent COVID-19 were sourced from the United States, Italy and Spain. The analysed material was cDNA or gDNA that came from T cells, B-cell-depleted T cells, or PBMCs.

Original handling: Cell counts per sample came from amplifying reference gene primers. Profiled with immunoSEQ multiplex PCR; TCRdb holds only in-frame clones, not every one. That table furnishes V, J and clone size, whereas the DNA furnished D and trimming. The sample has tens of thousands of clones; roughly 86% are singletons. The CDR3 spans 15 residues. V was pared by 5 bases and J by 0 bases, with 11 bases between. The germline V gene has CDR1 MNHEY and CDR2 SVGAGI. The chain couples TRBV6-5 to TRBJ1-3; possibly TRBD1 for D (5 bases). The sample was peripheral blood. The sequence derives from a man aged 55 to 69 with active COVID-19. The CDR3 DNA sequence: TGTGCCAGCAGTAGCGACAGCATCTCTGGAAACACCATATATTTT. Translated: CASSSDSISGNTIYF.